This TCR beta chain stems from a study of blood T cells in healthy people across ages. The study, taken as a whole, reports: Any changes in expanded clonotypes were possibly confounded, as donor CMV status remained unknown. Estimates drawn from one million T cells were deemed to understate diversity.

This clonotype was seen a handful of times. No antigen is known for it. Through a sample-barcoded 5' primer and a J-beta primer mix, a second PCR was run for 7 to 11 cycles. Via MiXCR, TCRdb re-called the 5' RACE reads, giving one row per CDR3 protein. The sample has about 570,000 distinct CDR3 sequences; 27% are singletons. The CDR3 has 16 residues. V lost 4 bases and J lost 4; bases outside the gene matches: 7. Per the germline V gene, CDR1 is SSHAT and CDR2 is FNYEAQ (reference sequence). Each sample had at least 7 million PBMCs isolated. Per individual sample, total RNA of at least 6 micrograms was extracted. This sample was also put to use in a study of T cells of mothers and their children.

Sequencing was performed on blood. The clonotype was recovered from a boy younger than 10 in good health. The V and J genes are TRBV7-7 and TRBJ2-5, with 12 bases identical to TRBD2. The CDR3 region has the DNA TGTGCCAGCAGCTCCTATCTAGCGGGAGGGGGAGAGACCCAGTACTTC. Translating it yields CASSSYLAGGGETQYF.